The next 8 T cell receptor beta chains were all read from a single sample in a study of CD8+CD57+ T cells in acquired aplastic anemia. Genomic DNA, the template, was used for profiling of the TCR beta VDJ and CDR3. Using its own MiXCR run on the reads, TCRdb lists one record per CDR3 protein. The repertoire includes under 200,000 distinct CDR3 sequences, around half of them detected once, and more than 1.5% sits in the top ten. Individuals selected for sequencing had exhibited CD8+CD57+ cell expansion on flow cytometry. The sequencing sample was made of sorted CD4+, CD8+, or CD8+CD57+ T cells (not recorded which) from PBMCs. The source is a human donor with aplastic anemia.

This clonotype was seen at least ten times. The gene calls are TRBV20-1 and TRBJ2-3; TRBD2 is a possible D gene (6 bases). V was cut by 3 bases and J by 2 bases, with 15 bases left in between. The germline gives CDR1 DFQATT, CDR2 SNEGSKA (reference sequence). CDR3 length: 15 residues. CDR3 coding DNA: TGCAGTGCTAGGCGACTAGGGAGTCCCACAGATACGCAGTATTTT. Translating gives CSARRLGSPTDTQYF.

CDR3 in amino acids: CASSSQSMNTEAFF. The CDR3 region has the DNA TGTGCCAGCAGCTCTCAGTCGATGAACACTGAAGCTTTCTTT. This rearrangement joins TRBV5-8 to TRBJ1-1; D not certain. This CDR3 has 14 amino acids. V was clipped by 3 bases and J by 0 bases, with 9 bases between them. CDR1 SGHTS and CDR2 YDEGEE come from the germline V gene.

Regarding this clonotype: With a much larger clone just one base away, this may be a read error. The chain uses TRBV3-1 and TRBJ2-7; D not certain. The V end was cut by 1 base, the J end by 7 bases, with 11 bases between. Germline CDR1 LGHDT, CDR2 YNNKEL (reference sequence). The CDR3 sequence is 13 residues long. The CDR3 here is CASSQAGYYEQYF. Here the CDR3 DNA reads TGTGCCAGCAGCCAAGCTGGGTACTATGAGCAGTACTTC.

The chain employs TRBV20-1 and TRBJ2-7, with D tentatively TRBD2 (5 bases). The CDR3 runs to 14 residues. V lost 3 bases and J 2 bases, leaving 14 bases between the germline ends. From germline, CDR1 is DFQATT and CDR2 SNEGSKA (reference sequence). Here the CDR3 reads CSARRADHPYEQYF. The CDR3 region has the DNA TGCAGTGCTAGGAGGGCGGACCATCCCTACGAGCAGTACTTC.

The chain is built from TRBV7-2 and TRBJ2-1; D might be TRBD2 (6 bases). CDR3 length: 12 amino acids. Trimming removed 4 bases at V and 9 bases at J, with 10 bases between. Per the germline V gene, CDR1 is SGHTA and CDR2 is FQGNSA. Here the CDR3 reads CASSWDSGEQFF. The CDR3 DNA is TGTGCCAGCAGCTGGGACTCCGGTGAGCAGTTCTTC.

This clonotype was observed at least ten times. This chain uses TRBV20-1 with TRBJ2-1, with 10 bases aligning to TRBD2. Germline CDR1 and CDR2: DFQATT and SNEGSKA (reference sequence). The CDR3 runs 15 residues. Trimming removed 2 bases from V and 10 bases from J; junction bases left unmatched: 11. The CDR3 bases are TGCAGTGCTAGACGTCGGAGCGGGAGGGGGCGCGAGCAGTTCTTC. It translates to CSARRRSGRGREQFF.

This clonotype was detected ten times or more. V is TRBV5-1 and J is TRBJ2-7, with D possibly being TRBD1 or TRBD2 (5 bases each). V was shortened by 4 bases and J by 6 bases, with 14 bases between the two germline ends. The CDR3 covers 13 residues. The germline V gene has CDR1 SGHRS and CDR2 YFSETQ. CDR3 protein: CASSLNQGREQYF. DNA of the CDR3: TGCGCCAGCAGCCTCAATCAGGGACGCGAGCAGTACTTC.

In regard to this clonotype: In this CDR3 the conserved last residue, phenylalanine or tryptophan, is missing, so a read error is likely. It is unclear where the CDR3 begins or ends on the DNA, so no DNA is shown, and the CDR3 is as TCRdb lists it. The chain combines TRBV7-9 with TRBJ2-7; the table's D gene call, TRBD1, was not cross checked with the DNA. CDR1 SEHNR and CDR2 FQNEAQ come from the germline V gene (reference sequence). The CDR3 adds up to 8 amino acids, both ends counted. CDR3 loop: CASSLGRT.